The clone carrying this T cell receptor (beta chain) has more than one count but fewer than ten. Its matching antigen is unknown. The germline gene is not matched at one end of the junction; a read error may be the cause. TCRdb processed the 5' RACE reads anew with MiXCR; each CDR3 protein has one entry. The repertoire holds about 480,000 distinct CDR3 sequences, with 15% to 20% as singletons. The sample originates from a study of CD8 T cells in ankylosing spondylitis. Broader study findings: Disease-linked clones reportedly concentrated significantly in matched ankylosing spondylitis synovial fluid. The study identified a TCR beta motif of 7 or 8 highly homologous variants that appeared characteristic of ankylosing spondylitis blood.

The TCR originated in a male donor with ankylosing spondylitis. Material for sequencing was blood, either unsorted or a sorted T cell fraction (not recorded which).

The CDR3 DNA is TGCGCCAGCAGGTCGTCGCTAGGGTCCCTACAAGAGACCCAGTGCTTC. Its translation: CASRSSLGSLQETQCF. The chain couples TRBV5-1 to TRBJ2-5; the D is unclear. From germline, CDR1 is SGHRS and CDR2 YFSETQ. This CDR3 has 16 residues.